The entry below gives a single T cell receptor (beta chain) sequence along with its context. In its sample, this clone was seen a few times. Its antigen specificity is not known. The input lacks base qualities; no much larger clone sits a single base away. Each donor gave one peripheral blood draw, approximately 120 mL on average, collected into heparinised tubes. Naive, central memory, regulatory and stem cell-like memory CD4+ T cells were sorted on a BD FACSAria II using a panel including CD45RO, CCR7, CD25, CD127, CD95 and CD27. Every sorted population had a purity above 95%. PBMCs were separated immediately by Lymphoprep density gradient centrifugation and were stained directly, without being cultured. So that batch effects would be minimized, each experiment stained and sorted samples in pairs, pairing one healthy donor with one patient. The source of the sample is a study of beta chain features in type 1 diabetes listed by TCRdb under 2018. About the investigation overall: Mean age, gender distribution, total cell number and subset yield were not different between patients and healthy donors. A total of 107,917,701 sorted cells were examined across all samples, and the number of cells per subset was strongly correlated with RNA yield. The study compared the TCRB repertoires of sorted circulating CD4+ T cell subsets in recently diagnosed type 1 diabetes patients with those in matched healthy donors. Regulatory and stem cell-like memory subsets were isolated from only 8 patients and about 8 healthy donors, whereas naive and central memory subsets came from all 30 or so donors. The paper as a whole reports these results and caveats: Because the HLA sub-analyses included only small numbers of individuals, any influence of HLA type on TCRB rearrangement was left unresolved. Naive, central memory and regulatory TCRB repertoires appeared to be more alike among patients than among healthy donors. PCR might favor shorter templates, but patient and control samples were amplified and corrected together, so any skew would affect both groups equally. At VDJ recombination sites, type 1 diabetes patients had fewer insertions and more deleted nucleotides, which implies abnormalities in thymic rearrangement. Because cDNA was sequenced instead of genomic DNA, activated cells with high expression could be over-represented, although the groups did not differ in activation or CD3 levels. A moderate but significant shortening of TCRB CDR3 length was observed in type 1 diabetes patients in all four CD4+ subsets.

The junction carries 8 bases between V and J, which are trimmed by 3 bases and 7 bases respectively. From the cysteine through the phenylalanine, the CDR3 covers 11 amino acids. This entry keeps only the CDR3 DNA: 33 bases, framed from base 1. The CDR1 and CDR2 encoded by the germline V gene (reference sequence) are DFQATT and SNEGSKA. The entire isolated RNA was reverse transcribed using the High Capacity cDNA Reverse Transcription Kit, and thus expressed TCRB transcripts were sequenced. Deep immunoSEQ sequencing was applied to naive, central memory and regulatory T cell samples, giving an average of about 3.57 million total reads per sample. After sorted cells were lysed in RLT buffer, RNA was extracted with DNase-treated RNeasy Micro or Mini kits, with the choice depending on cell number. Each cell subset was processed separately to prevent cross-contamination, with patient and healthy donor samples processed together. The immunoSEQ multiplex PCR was used to amplify TCRB sequences from cDNA, yielding 87-bp fragments that span the CDR3 region. Amplicons were sequenced on the Illumina HiSeq platform. In the original analysis: PCR bias was computationally corrected using synthetic template baselines, reads within Hamming distance 2 were collapsed, and singletons that could not be merged were discarded. Reads were aligned to IMGT to assign V, D and J genes, CDR3 length, and insertions or deletions at six rearrangement sites. Within each subset, clonotype counts were normalized to the number of sorted cells before true diversity and Gini coefficients were calculated with the tcR R package. The overlap coefficient, calculated on TCRB nucleotide sequences, was used to quantify repertoire sharing. Out-of-frame TCRB sequences from naive cells were analyzed as a proxy for the pre-selection repertoire. Here the immuneACCESS table is served through TCRdb, limited to in-frame sequences with V and J called. Missing clones are a known gap in these copies; in checked studies unresolved V genes cover under half, and the rest lacks a known reason. From that table come the V and J calls and clone size; the DNA was used to work out D and trimming. The sample profile shows under 450,000 clones; about 15% of them were found once. In total, the top ten clones hold roughly 0.038% of the sample.

Sample: naive CD4+ T cells from blood. In the paper's terms, the cell subset or site label means: true naive CD4+ T cells. The rearrangement combines TRBV20-1 with TRBJ2-3; no D gene call is confident. The sequence came from a man younger than 45 in good health. The DNA is TGCAGTGCTAGCCCCGAAAATACGCAGTATTTT. Translated, it reads CSASPENTQYF.